These 5 T cell receptor beta chains were all obtained from the same sample, sequenced in a study of shared T cell receptors in the human thymus. The method was immunoSEQ multiplex PCR; TCRdb's version includes in-frame clones alone and lacks a portion of them. The sample holds over 450,000 clones, around 78% seen once. These data were likewise used in another study, on human thymus T cells.

Specimen: thymocytes. The origin of the receptors is a boy younger than two with a congenital heart defect.

V gene TRBV14 combines with J gene TRBJ2-7, with 8 bases that match TRBD1. V was clipped by 5 bases and J by 3 bases; unmatched bases: 9. CDR1 and CDR2 from the germline V gene are SGHDN and FVKESK. The CDR3 runs 15 residues. CDR3 in amino acids: CASSKNWTGCYEQYF. In DNA, the CDR3 is TGTGCCAGCAGCAAAAACTGGACAGGGTGCTACGAGCAGTACTTC.

The chain carries TRBV7-2 and TRBJ2-3; 8 positions agree with TRBD2. Trimming took 5 bases from V and 4 from J; bases not matched to a gene: 11. Germline loops: CDR1 SGHTA, CDR2 FQGNSA. This CDR3 spans 16 amino acids. The CDR3 bases are TGTGCCAGCAGCCCGTGGGCTAGCGGGCGGGCAGATACGCAGTATTTT. It yields the protein CASSPWASGRADTQYF.

This clone has just one count. This chain uses TRBV9 with TRBJ2-1; the match to TRBD2 covers 9 bases. V trimming: 4 bases; J trimming: 9 bases; junction bases outside the gene matches: 14. Germline V lookup: CDR1 SGDLS, CDR2 YYNGEE. The CDR3 covers 16 residues. The CDR3, as DNA: TGTGCCAGCAGCCCCCGCGGAATAGCGGGAGCGTGTGAGCAGTTCTTC. Translating it yields CASSPRGIAGACEQFF.

The J gene is TRBJ2-1, the V gene TRBV30, with 9 bases identical to TRBD2. The CDR3 extends over 17 amino acids. V was clipped by 3 bases and J by 8 bases; unmatched bases: 17. Germline CDR1 reads GTSNPN; CDR2 reads SVGIG (reference sequence). The chain's CDR3 is CAWSPTEAGGPFDEQFF. The CDR3 DNA follows: TGTGCCTGGAGCCCTACGGAGGCGGGAGGGCCCTTCGATGAGCAGTTCTTC.

The V and J genes are TRBV14 and TRBJ2-5; the match to TRBD2 covers 9 bases. Germline V gives CDR1 SGHDN, CDR2 FVKESK. The CDR3 is 16 residues long. Trimming removed 5 bases from V and 4 bases from J; junction bases left unmatched: 11. The CDR3 protein is CASSTAPREGGETQYF. As DNA, the CDR3 is TGTGCCAGCAGCACGGCCCCGCGGGAGGGCGGAGAGACCCAGTACTTC.